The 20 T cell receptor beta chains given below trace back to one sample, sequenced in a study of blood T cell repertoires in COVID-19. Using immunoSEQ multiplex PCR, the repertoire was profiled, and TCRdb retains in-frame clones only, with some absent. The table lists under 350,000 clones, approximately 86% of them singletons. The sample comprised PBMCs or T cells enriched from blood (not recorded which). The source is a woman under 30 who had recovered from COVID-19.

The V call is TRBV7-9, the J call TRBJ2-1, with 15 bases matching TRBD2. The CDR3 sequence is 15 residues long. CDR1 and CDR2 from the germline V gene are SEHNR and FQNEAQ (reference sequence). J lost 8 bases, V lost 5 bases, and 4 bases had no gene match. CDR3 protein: CASSPGLAGGYEQFF. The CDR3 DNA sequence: TGTGCCAGCAGCCCGGGACTAGCGGGAGGATATGAGCAGTTCTTC.

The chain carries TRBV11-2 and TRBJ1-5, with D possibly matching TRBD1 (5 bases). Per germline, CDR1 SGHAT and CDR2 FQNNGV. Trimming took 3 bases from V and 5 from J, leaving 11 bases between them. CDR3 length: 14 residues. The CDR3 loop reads CASSLGGQDQPQHF. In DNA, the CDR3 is TGTGCCAGCAGCTTGGGGGGTCAAGATCAGCCCCAGCATTTT. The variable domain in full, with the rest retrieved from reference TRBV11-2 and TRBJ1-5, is EAGVAQSPRYKIIEKRQSVAFWCNPISGHATLYWYQQILGQGPKLLIQFQNNGVVDDSQLPKDRFSAERLKGVDSTLKIQPAKLEDSAVYLCASSLGGQDQPQHFGDGTRLSIL.

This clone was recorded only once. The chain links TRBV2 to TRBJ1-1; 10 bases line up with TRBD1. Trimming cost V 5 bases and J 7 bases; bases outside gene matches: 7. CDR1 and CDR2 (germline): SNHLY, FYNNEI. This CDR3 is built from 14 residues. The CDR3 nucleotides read TGTGCCAGCAGTTTCGGGACAGGGGATTTTGAAGCTTTCTTT. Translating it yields CASSFGTGDFEAFF. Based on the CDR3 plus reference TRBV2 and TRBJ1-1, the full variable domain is EPEVTQTPSHQVTQMGQEVILRCVPISNHLYFYWYRQILGQKVEFLVSFYNNEISEKSEIFDDQFSVERPDGSNFTLKIRSTKLEDSAMYFCASSFGTGDFEAFFGQGTRLTVV.

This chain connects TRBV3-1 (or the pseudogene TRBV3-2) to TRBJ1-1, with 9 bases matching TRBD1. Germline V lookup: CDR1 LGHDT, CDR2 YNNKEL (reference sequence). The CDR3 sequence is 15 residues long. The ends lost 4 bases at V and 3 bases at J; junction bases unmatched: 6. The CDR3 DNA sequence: TGTGCCAGCAGCCGGCAGACAGGGGGAGACACTGAAGCTTTCTTT. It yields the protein CASSRQTGGDTEAFF.

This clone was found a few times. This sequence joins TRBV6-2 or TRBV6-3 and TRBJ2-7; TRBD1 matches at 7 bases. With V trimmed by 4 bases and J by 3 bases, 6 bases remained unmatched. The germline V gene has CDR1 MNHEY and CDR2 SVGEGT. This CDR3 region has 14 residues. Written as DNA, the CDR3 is TGTGCCAGCAGTTCCTTGGGACAGCGCTACGAGCAGTACTTC. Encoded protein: CASSSLGQRYEQYF.

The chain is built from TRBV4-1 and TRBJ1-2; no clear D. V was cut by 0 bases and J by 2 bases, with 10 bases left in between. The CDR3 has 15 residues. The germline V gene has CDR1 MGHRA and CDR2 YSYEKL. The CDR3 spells CASSQDAARNYGYTF. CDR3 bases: TGCGCCAGCAGCCAAGATGCGGCTCGCAACTATGGCTACACCTTC.

CDR3 DNA sequence: TGTGCCAGCAGCCCGCGGGGTTCAGCGAATGAAAAACTGTTTTTT. Amino acid sequence: CASSPRGSANEKLFF. V usage is TRBV5-4 and J usage is TRBJ1-4; D unresolved. CDR1 is SGHNT, CDR2 YYREEE, per germline (reference sequence). Trimming took 4 bases from V and 5 from J, leaving 15 bases between them. CDR3 length equals 15 residues.

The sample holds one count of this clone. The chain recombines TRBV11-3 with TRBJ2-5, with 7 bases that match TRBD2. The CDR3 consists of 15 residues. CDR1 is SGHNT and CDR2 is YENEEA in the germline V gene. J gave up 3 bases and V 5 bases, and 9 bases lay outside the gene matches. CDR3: CASSSYGAGEETQYF. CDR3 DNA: TGTGCCAGCAGCAGTTACGGGGCGGGGGAAGAGACCCAGTACTTC.

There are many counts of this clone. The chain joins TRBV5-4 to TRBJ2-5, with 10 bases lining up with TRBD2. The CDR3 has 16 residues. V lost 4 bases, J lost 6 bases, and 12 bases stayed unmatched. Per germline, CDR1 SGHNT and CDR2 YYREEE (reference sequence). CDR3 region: CASSVLSGRAAKTQYF. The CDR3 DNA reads TGTGCCAGCAGCGTATTAAGCGGGAGGGCCGCAAAGACCCAGTACTTC.

The CDR3 DNA follows: TGTGCCTGGAGGCAGGGGAACACCGGGGAGCTGTTTTTT. It is translated as CAWRQGNTGELFF. The rearrangement joins TRBV30 to TRBJ2-2, with D perhaps TRBD1 (5 bases). The V end was cut by 3 bases, the J end by 1 base, with 6 bases between. Germline lookup yields CDR1 GTSNPN and CDR2 SVGIG (reference sequence). CDR3 length equals 13 residues.

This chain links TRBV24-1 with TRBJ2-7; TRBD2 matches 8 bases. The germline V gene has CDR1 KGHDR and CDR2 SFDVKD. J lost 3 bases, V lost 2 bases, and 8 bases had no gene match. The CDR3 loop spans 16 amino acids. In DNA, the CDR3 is TGTGCCACCAGTGATTCGGGACTAGGGATGGACTACGAGCAGTACTTC. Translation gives CATSDSGLGMDYEQYF.

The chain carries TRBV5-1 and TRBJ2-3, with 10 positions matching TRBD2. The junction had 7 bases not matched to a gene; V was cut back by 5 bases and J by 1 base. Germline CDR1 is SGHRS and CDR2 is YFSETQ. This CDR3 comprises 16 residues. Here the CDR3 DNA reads TGCGCCAGCAGGCCCCGGACTAGCGGCCGCACAGATACGCAGTATTTT. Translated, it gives CASRPRTSGRTDTQYF.

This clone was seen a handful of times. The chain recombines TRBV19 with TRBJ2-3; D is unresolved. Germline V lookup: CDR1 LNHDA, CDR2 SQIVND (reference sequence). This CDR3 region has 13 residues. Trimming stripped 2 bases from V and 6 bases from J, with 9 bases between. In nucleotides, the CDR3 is TGTGCCAGTAGTATAACACGGGTTGATACGCAGTATTTT. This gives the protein CASSITRVDTQYF.

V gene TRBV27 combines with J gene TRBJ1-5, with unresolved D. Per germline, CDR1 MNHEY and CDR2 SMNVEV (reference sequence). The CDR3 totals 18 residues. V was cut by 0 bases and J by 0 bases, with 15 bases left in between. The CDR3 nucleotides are TGTGCCAGCAGTTTATCCCCCGTGGTTGGGCATAGCAATCAGCCCCAGCATTTT. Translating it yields CASSLSPVVGHSNQPQHF.

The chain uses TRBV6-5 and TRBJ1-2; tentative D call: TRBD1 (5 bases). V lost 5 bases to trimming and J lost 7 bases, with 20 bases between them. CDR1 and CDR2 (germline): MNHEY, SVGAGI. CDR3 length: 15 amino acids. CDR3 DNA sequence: TGTGCCAGCAGTCCACGCCAGGGCGAAAAGGTTGGCTACACCTTC. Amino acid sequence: CASSPRQGEKVGYTF.

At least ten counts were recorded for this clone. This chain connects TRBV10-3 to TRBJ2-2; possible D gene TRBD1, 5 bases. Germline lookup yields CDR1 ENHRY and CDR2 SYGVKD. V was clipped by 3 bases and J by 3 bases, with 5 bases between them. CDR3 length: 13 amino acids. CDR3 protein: CAISDRDTGELFF. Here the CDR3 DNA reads TGTGCCATCAGTGACAGGGACACCGGGGAGCTGTTTTTT.

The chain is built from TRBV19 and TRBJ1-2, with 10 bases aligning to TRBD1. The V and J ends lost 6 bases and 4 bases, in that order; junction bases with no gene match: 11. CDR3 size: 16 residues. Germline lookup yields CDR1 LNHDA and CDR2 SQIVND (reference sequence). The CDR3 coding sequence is TGTGCCAGTAGCGTAAGTGGACAGGGGGGATCCTATGGCTACACCTTC. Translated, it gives CASSVSGQGGSYGYTF.

CDR3 in amino acids: CASSSSRDTEAFF. CDR3 in DNA: TGCGCCAGCAGCTCCTCTCGGGACACTGAAGCTTTCTTT. V usage is TRBV5-1 and J usage is TRBJ1-1, with unresolved D. CDR1 is SGHRS, CDR2 YFSETQ, per germline. The CDR3 spans 13 residues. With 3 bases removed from V and 3 bases from J, the gap between germline ends came to 9 bases.

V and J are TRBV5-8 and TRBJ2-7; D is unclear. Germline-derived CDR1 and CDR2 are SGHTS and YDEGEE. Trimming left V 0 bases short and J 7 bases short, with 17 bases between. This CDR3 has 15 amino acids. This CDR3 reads CASSLELSRFWEQYF. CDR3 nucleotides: TGTGCCAGCAGCTTGGAATTGTCTCGGTTCTGGGAGCAGTACTTC. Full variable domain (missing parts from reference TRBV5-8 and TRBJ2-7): EAGVTQSPTHLIKTRGQQATLRCSPISGHTSVYWYQQALGLGLQFLLWYDEGEERNRGNFPPRFSGRQFPNYSSELNVNALELEDSALYLCASSLELSRFWEQYFGPGTRLTVT.

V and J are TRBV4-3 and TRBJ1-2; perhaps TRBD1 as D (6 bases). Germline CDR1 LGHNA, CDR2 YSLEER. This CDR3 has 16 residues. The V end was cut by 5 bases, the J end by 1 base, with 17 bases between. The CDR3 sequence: CASSYTGTGYNYGYTF. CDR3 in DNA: TGCGCCAGCAGCTATACAGGGACGGGGTATAACTATGGCTACACCTTC.